Below are 3 T cell receptor beta chains sequenced from a single sample in a study of cytotoxic CD8 clonotypes in ibrutinib-treated CLL. Sequencing used immunoSEQ multiplex PCR; TCRdb keeps in-frame clones, though not all of them. The profile shows approximately 320,000 clones, about 61% of them singletons. The specimen comprised PBMCs, sampled after 36 months of ibrutinib treatment. These receptor sequences come from a human donor with chronic lymphocytic leukemia.

This clone was observed a single time. V gene TRBV6-1 combines with J gene TRBJ2-6; 7 positions match TRBD1. Germline trimming cut 2 bases from V and 0 bases from J; bases unmatched to any gene: 7. The CDR3 length is 18 residues. The germline gives CDR1 MNHNS, CDR2 SASEGT. The CDR3 DNA reads as TGTGCCAGCAGTGAAAGGGGACAGACTTTCTCTGGGGCCAACGTCCTGACTTTC. Amino acid sequence: CASSERGQTFSGANVLTF.

This sequence joins TRBV19 and TRBJ2-2, with 14 bases matching TRBD2. V was pared by 5 bases and J by 3 bases, with 5 bases of the junction left unmatched. Per the germline V gene, CDR1 is LNHDA and CDR2 is SQIVND (reference sequence). The CDR3 runs to 17 residues. Here the CDR3 DNA reads TGTGCCAGTAGTGGGACTAGCGGGAGCTTACACACCGGGGAGCTGTTTTTT. It encodes CASSGTSGSLHTGELFF.

V is TRBV7-8 and J is TRBJ2-7; D possibly corresponds to TRBD1 (6 bases). The CDR3 is made up of 16 amino acids. The germline gives CDR1 SGHVS, CDR2 FQNEAQ. Trimming left V 4 bases short and J 0 bases short, with 16 bases between. The CDR3 bases are TGTGCCAGCAGCTCTAAACAGGGTTTTGACTCCTACGAGCAGTACTTC. Encoded protein: CASSSKQGFDSYEQYF.